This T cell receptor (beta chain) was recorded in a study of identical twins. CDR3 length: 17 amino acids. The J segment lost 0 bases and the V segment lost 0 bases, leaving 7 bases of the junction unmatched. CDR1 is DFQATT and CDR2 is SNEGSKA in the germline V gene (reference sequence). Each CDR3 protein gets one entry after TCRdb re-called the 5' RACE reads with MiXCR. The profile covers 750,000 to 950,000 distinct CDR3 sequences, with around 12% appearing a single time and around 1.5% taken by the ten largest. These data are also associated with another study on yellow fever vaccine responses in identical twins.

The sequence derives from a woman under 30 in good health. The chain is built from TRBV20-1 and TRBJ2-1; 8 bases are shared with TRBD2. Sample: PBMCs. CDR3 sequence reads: CSARDFVAGGSYNEQFF. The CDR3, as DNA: TGCAGTGCTAGAGATTTTGTGGCGGGAGGCTCCTACAATGAGCAGTTCTTC.